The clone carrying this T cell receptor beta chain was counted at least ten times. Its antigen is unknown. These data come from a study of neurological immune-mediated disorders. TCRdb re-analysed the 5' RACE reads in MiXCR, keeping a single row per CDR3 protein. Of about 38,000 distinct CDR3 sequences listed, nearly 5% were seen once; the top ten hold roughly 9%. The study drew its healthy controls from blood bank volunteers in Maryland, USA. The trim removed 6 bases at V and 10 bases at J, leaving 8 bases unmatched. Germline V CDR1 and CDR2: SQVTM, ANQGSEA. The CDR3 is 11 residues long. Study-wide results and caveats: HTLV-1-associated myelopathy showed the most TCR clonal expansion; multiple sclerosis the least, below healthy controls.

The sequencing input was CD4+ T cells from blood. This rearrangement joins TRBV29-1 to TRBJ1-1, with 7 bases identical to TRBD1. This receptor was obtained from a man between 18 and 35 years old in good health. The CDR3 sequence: CSVIRQGGAFF. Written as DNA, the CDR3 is TGCAGCGTGATCCGACAGGGCGGAGCTTTCTTT.